This entry lists 20 T cell receptor beta chains sequenced from one sample in a study of T cells after somatic rescue of genetic block. TCRdb keeps only in-frame clones here, not all; method: immunoSEQ multiplex PCR. The sample carries tens of thousands of clones, 85% to 95% recorded once. Sequenced input: peripheral blood mononuclear cells (PBMCs). The receptors here all came from a man between 40 and 49 years old.

The V call is TRBV5-1, the J call TRBJ2-3; unclear D gene. This CDR3 has 13 amino acids. V was pared by 2 bases and J by 2 bases, with 6 bases between. CDR1 is SGHRS and CDR2 is YFSETQ in the germline V gene. The CDR3 here is CASSLDTTDTQYF. CDR3 coding DNA: TGCGCCAGCAGCTTAGACACCACAGATACGCAGTATTTT.

The chain is built from TRBV18 and TRBJ2-7, with D possibly TRBD1 on 5 matching bases. The CDR3 is 15 amino acids. Germline values: CDR1 KGHSH, CDR2 LQKENI. V lost 3 bases, J lost 7 bases, and 19 bases lay in between. The DNA for the CDR3 is TGTGCCAGCTCACCTGAGGCAGGGCATATGGGGGAGCAGTACTTC. The encoded protein is CASSPEAGHMGEQYF.

The genes are TRBV7-7 and TRBJ2-6, with a possible D match to TRBD2 (8 bases). Per the germline V gene, CDR1 is SSHAT and CDR2 is FNYEAQ (reference sequence). The CDR3 totals 20 residues. V was trimmed by 5 bases and J by 0 bases, leaving 23 bases between them. The CDR3, as DNA: TGTGCCAGCAGCGCTAGACAGGGTAGCGGGACCAACTCTGGGGCCAACGTCCTGACTTTC. Translated: CASSARQGSGTNSGANVLTF.

This rearrangement joins TRBV6-6 to TRBJ1-5; D is possibly TRBD1 (5 bases). Per germline, CDR1 MNHNY and CDR2 SVGAGI (reference sequence). Trimming removed 0 bases at V and 7 bases at J, with 10 bases between. The CDR3 covers 14 residues. The CDR3 DNA is TGTGCCAGCAGTTACTCGGGTGGGGACCAGCCCCAGCATTTT. It codes for CASSYSGGDQPQHF.

The V call is TRBV19, the J call TRBJ1-3; unclear D gene. The germline gives CDR1 LNHDA, CDR2 SQIVND (reference sequence). Trimming removed 5 bases from V and 3 bases from J, with 20 bases in between. The CDR3 is made up of 17 amino acids. The CDR3 spells CASSSLRPDVGGNTIYF. CDR3 DNA sequence: TGTGCCAGTAGTTCCCTTCGACCGGACGTAGGTGGAAACACCATATATTTT. The variable domain in full, completed from reference TRBV19 and TRBJ1-3, reads DGGITQSPKYLFRKEGQNVTLSCEQNLNHDAMYWYRQDPGQGLRLIYYSQIVNDFQKGDIAEGYSVSREKKESFPLTVTSAQKNPTAFYLCASSSLRPDVGGNTIYFGEGSWLTVV.

This sequence joins TRBV20-1 and TRBJ1-1; weak D call: TRBD1 (6 bases). The CDR3 has 11 amino acids. With 5 bases removed from V and 4 bases from J, the gap between germline ends came to 8 bases. Germline V CDR1 and CDR2: DFQATT, SNEGSKA (reference sequence). CDR3 bases: TGCAGTGCTCCACAGGGCACTGAAGCTTTCTTT. Protein: CSAPQGTEAFF.

The rearrangement links TRBV28 to TRBJ2-7; D unclear. The V gene lost 5 bases and the J gene lost 3 bases, with 5 bases spanning the gap. CDR1 and CDR2 (germline): MDHEN, SYDVKM. This CDR3 has 11 amino acids. The CDR3 nucleotides read TGTGCCAGCAGTATTAGCTACGAGCAGTACTTC. Its protein product is CASSISYEQYF.

This rearrangement joins TRBV10-2 to TRBJ2-7, with 11 bases identical to TRBD2. Germline-derived CDR1 and CDR2 are WSHSY and SAAADI. After removal of 7 bases from V and 7 bases from J, the junction contained 6 bases not matched to a gene. This CDR3 region has 13 residues. This CDR3 reads CASTGTSGGEQYF. DNA for the CDR3: TGCGCCAGCACCGGGACTAGCGGCGGGGAGCAGTACTTC.

This rearrangement joins TRBV7-3 to TRBJ2-1; TRBD2 matches at 12 bases. V shed 6 bases, J shed 8 bases, and the junction held 11 bases outside the gene matches. The CDR3 totals 16 residues. Per germline, CDR1 SGHTA and CDR2 FQGTGA. The CDR3 sequence is CASSLLAGGSRDEQFF. CDR3 nucleotide sequence: TGTGCCAGCAGTTTACTAGCGGGGGGATCTAGGGATGAGCAGTTCTTC.

The chain carries TRBV5-6 and TRBJ1-5, with a weak D call TRBD1 (5 bases). This CDR3 has 14 residues. Germline-derived CDR1 and CDR2 are SGHDT and YYEEEE. Trimming cost V 3 bases and J 3 bases, with 10 bases left between them. The CDR3 loop is CASSWGVLNQPQHF. The CDR3, as DNA: TGTGCCAGCAGCTGGGGGGTTCTCAATCAGCCCCAGCATTTT. The full variable domain, completed using reference TRBV5-6 and TRBJ1-5, is DAGVTQSPTHLIKTRGQQVTLRCSPKSGHDTVSWYQQALGQGPQFIFQYYEEEERQRGNFPDRFSGHQFPNYSSELNVNALLLGDSALYLCASSWGVLNQPQHFGDGTRLSIL.

The rearrangement joins TRBV19 to TRBJ1-5; D uncertain. Germline loops: CDR1 LNHDA, CDR2 SQIVND (reference sequence). The CDR3 loop spans 12 amino acids. Trimming left V 8 bases short and J 4 bases short, with 9 bases between. This CDR3 is CASHQVNQPQHF. The CDR3 region has the DNA TGTGCCAGTCACCAGGTAAATCAGCCCCAGCATTTT.

The chain combines TRBV7-2 with TRBJ2-5; TRBD2 aligns across 12 bases. Germline lookup yields CDR1 SGHTA and CDR2 FQGNSA. The CDR3 covers 15 residues. The V and J ends lost 5 bases and 5 bases, in that order; junction bases with no gene match: 6. CDR3 nucleotide sequence: TGTGCCAGCAGCCCTAGCGGGAGGGCCGGGGAGACCCAGTACTTC. Translation gives CASSPSGRAGETQYF.

This sequence joins TRBV29-1 and TRBJ2-5; D is undetermined. This CDR3 contains 12 residues. Germline assignment: CDR1 SQVTM and CDR2 ANQGSEA. V was clipped by 5 bases and J by 0 bases, with 7 bases between them. CDR3: CSVPDYQETQYF. The CDR3 DNA follows: TGCAGCGTTCCAGACTACCAAGAGACCCAGTACTTC.

This chain links TRBV5-1 with TRBJ1-6; D possibly corresponds to TRBD1 (5 bases). Germline CDR1 and CDR2: SGHRS and YFSETQ. The CDR3 spans 14 residues. V lost 0 bases to trimming and J lost 8 bases, with 9 bases between them. CDR3 sequence: CASSLAQGHSPLHF. The CDR3 DNA is TGCGCCAGCAGCTTGGCTCAGGGTCATTCACCCCTCCACTTT.

Here the CDR3 DNA reads TGTGCCAGCAGCCCCTTAGGGAGAAACACTGAAGCTTTCTTT. Protein: CASSPLGRNTEAFF. The J gene is TRBJ1-1, the V gene TRBV9; D unresolved. The CDR3 is made up of 14 amino acids. V lost 4 bases to trimming and J lost 2 bases, with 12 bases between them. Germline V gene sequence: CDR1 SGDLS, CDR2 YYNGEE. The entire variable domain, with the rest obtained from reference TRBV9 and TRBJ1-1, is as follows: DSGVTQTPKHLITATGQRVTLRCSPRSGDLSVYWYQQSLDQGLQFLIQYYNGEERAKGNILERFSAQQFPDLHSELNLSSLELGDSALYFCASSPLGRNTEAFFGQGTRLTVV.

V is TRBV7-2 and J is TRBJ2-3; 7 positions match TRBD2. The CDR3 runs to 14 residues. Germline assignment: CDR1 SGHTA and CDR2 FQGNSA. V lost 0 bases, J lost 7 bases, and 4 bases stayed unmatched. CDR3 nucleotide sequence: TGTGCCAGCAGCTTAGCGGGAGGGCTAAATACGCAGTATTTT. Protein product: CASSLAGGLNTQYF.

The CDR3 sequence: CASSTHGQRAQYF. The CDR3 nucleotides are TGTGCCAGCAGTACACACGGACAACGGGCGCAGTATTTT. The rearrangement links TRBV6-6 to TRBJ2-3; the D gene is possibly TRBD1 (5 bases). Trimming left V 5 bases short and J 10 bases short, with 16 bases between. The CDR3 spans 13 residues. Germline V gene sequence: CDR1 MNHNY, CDR2 SVGAGI (reference sequence).

The chain joins TRBV12-5 to TRBJ1-4; possible D gene TRBD1, 6 bases. V lost 6 bases, J lost 8 bases, and 16 bases lay in between. The germline CDR1 and CDR2 sequences are LGHNT and FRNRAP. The CDR3 totals 14 residues. CDR3 residues: CASGRTVGWEKLFF. The CDR3 region has the DNA TGTGCTAGTGGGAGGACAGTGGGGTGGGAAAAACTGTTTTTT.

The chain uses TRBV6-5 and TRBJ2-7, with D tentatively TRBD1 or TRBD2 (5 bases each). CDR1 MNHEY and CDR2 SVGAGI come from the germline V gene. This CDR3 has 15 amino acids. V was trimmed by 6 bases and J by 0 bases, leaving 15 bases between them. For the CDR3, the DNA is TGTGCCAGCAGCCGAGTGTGGGGGTCCTCCTACGAGCAGTACTTC. Amino acid sequence: CASSRVWGSSYEQYF.

V gene TRBV28 combines with J gene TRBJ2-1, with a tentative D call TRBD2 (5 bases). CDR1 is MDHEN, CDR2 SYDVKM, per germline. This CDR3 spans 16 amino acids. The V and J ends lost 7 bases and 2 bases respectively, with 18 bases between them. CDR3 amino acids: CASTPTWETTYNEQFF. The DNA of the CDR3 is TGTGCCAGCACCCCCACGTGGGAGACCACCTACAATGAGCAGTTCTTC.